This T cell receptor beta chain was sequenced during a study of T-cell reconstitution after alpha-beta-depleted transplantation in children. This CDR3 spans 16 amino acids. V was shortened by 4 bases and J by 5 bases, with 22 bases between the two germline ends. Per the germline V gene, CDR1 is SGHRS and CDR2 is YFSETQ. Library preparation (for TCRbeta) was performed with unique molecular identifiers. One entry per CDR3 protein results from TCRdb running MiXCR on the PCR reads. Among some 300,000 distinct CDR3 sequences listed, about 9.4% were seen once. This clonotype has only a few counts. The sequence came from a human donor who donated a stem cell graft to a child with acute lymphoblastic leukemia. The chain carries TRBV5-1 and TRBJ2-7, with D perhaps matching TRBD2 (6 bases). This material consisted of PBMCs from the stem cell graft donor, taken from the stem cell graft. CDR3 bases: TGCGCCAGCAGCAAGGGACTCGGGACTTATCGCGACGAGCAGTACTTC. Amino acid sequence: CASSKGLGTYRDEQYF.